This T cell receptor (beta chain) was identified in a study of Graves' ophthalmopathy and Graves' hyperthyroidism. Excluded: other autoimmune disease, uncontrolled infection, pregnancy or lactation. Physicians reached a diagnosis by relying on clinical symptoms, serum thyroxine, TRAb, thyroid ultrasound and orbital computed tomography. Beta-chain TCR CDR3 regions were amplified from RNA transcripts. The authors performed first-round RT-PCR with HTBI primers and then a second-round multiplex PCR. One entry per CDR3 protein, called by TCRdb with MiXCR from the multiplex PCR reads. The table includes around 1,000,000 distinct CDR3 sequences, about 35% detected once. Study outcomes and limitations: Sensitivity of under 71% and specificity of 72% to 80% were achieved by the model that predicted ophthalmopathy progression.

Comments on this clonotype: Its antigen remains unidentified.

V shed 7 bases and J shed 2 bases, with 23 bases lying between them. This CDR3 region has 17 residues. Input material: peripheral blood or thyroid tissue (not recorded which). The chain has TRBV12-3 or TRBV12-4 and TRBJ2-5; a possible D gene is TRBD1 (6 bases). This clonotype was obtained from an adult man with Graves' hyperthyroidism. This CDR3 is CASKPSSFRDIQETQYF. Here the CDR3 DNA reads TGTGCCAGCAAACCTTCAAGTTTCAGGGACATACAAGAGACCCAGTACTTC.